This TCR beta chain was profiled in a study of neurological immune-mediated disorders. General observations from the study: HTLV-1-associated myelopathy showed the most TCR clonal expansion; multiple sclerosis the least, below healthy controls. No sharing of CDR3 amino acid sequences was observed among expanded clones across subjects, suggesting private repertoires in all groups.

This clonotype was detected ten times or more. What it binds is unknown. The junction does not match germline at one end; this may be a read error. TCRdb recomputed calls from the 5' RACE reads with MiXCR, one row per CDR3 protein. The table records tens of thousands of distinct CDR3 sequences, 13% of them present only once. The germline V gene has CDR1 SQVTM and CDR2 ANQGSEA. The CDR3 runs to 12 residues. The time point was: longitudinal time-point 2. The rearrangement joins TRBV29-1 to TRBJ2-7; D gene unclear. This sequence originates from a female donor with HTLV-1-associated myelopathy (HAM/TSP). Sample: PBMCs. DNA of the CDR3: TGCAGCGTTAAAGACACCTCCTACGAGCAGTACTTC. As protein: CSVKDTSYEQYF.